This T cell receptor (beta chain) was profiled in a study of blood T cell repertoires in COVID-19. The wider study: Nucleic acid was either cDNA or gDNA, and it came from T cells, B-cell-depleted T cells, or PBMCs.

With 8 bases removed from V and 8 bases from J, the gap between germline ends came to 12 bases. The CDR3 contains 11 residues. In the original processing: How many nucleated cells were present was estimated from reference gene primer amplification. Produced via immunoSEQ multiplex PCR; TCRdb's table is partial and in-frame only. V and J calls and clone size are as listed in that table; D and trimming were resolved from the DNA. The sample carries some 150,000 clones, approximately 84% recorded once. The receptor was derived from an elderly woman with acute or convalescent COVID-19. This chain links TRBV12-3 or TRBV12-4 with TRBJ1-2, with D hard to call. The source material was peripheral blood. The CDR3 nucleotides read TGTGCCAGCTCGTTTGAGGGCGGCTACACCTTC. It is translated as CASSFEGGYTF.